This T cell receptor beta chain was sequenced for a study of blood T cell repertoires in COVID-19. After removal of 3 bases from V and 14 bases from J, the junction contained 6 bases not matched to a gene. This CDR3 contains 12 residues. Germline-derived CDR1 and CDR2 are ENHRY and SYGVKD. Clones were read by immunoSEQ multiplex PCR, and TCRdb kept only the in-frame ones, dropping some. Seen here are more than 300,000 clones, 85% to 90% observed once, and the top ten hold roughly a tenth. The specimen was PBMCs or T cells enriched from blood (not recorded which). The V gene is TRBV10-3, the J gene TRBJ1-4; 7 nucleotides line up with TRBD1. This sequence was found in a woman under 30 who had recovered from COVID-19. Here the CDR3 reads CAISERGTALFF. The CDR3, as DNA: TGTGCCATCAGTGAACGGGGGACAGCTCTGTTTTTT.